Presented here are 27 T cell receptor delta chains from one specimen sequenced in a study of gamma-delta T cells after stem cell transplantation. TCRdb made new clone calls on the RT-PCR reads using CATT. The repertoire includes approximately 2,900 delta-chain clones, about 30% of them detected once, and around a quarter sits in the top ten. The sample comprised gamma-delta T cells. The source is a human donor. It is not recorded whose cells these are; they may come from a transplant donor.

With regard to this clone: One base separates it from a far larger clone, so it is likely a read error. This chain uses TRDV2 with TRDJ1; TRDD3 aligns across 12 bases. This CDR3 has 20 residues. CDR1 GEAIGNYY and CDR2 EKD come from the germline V gene. V was pared by 5 bases and J by 1 base, with 19 bases of the junction left unmatched. CDR3 nucleotides: TGTGCCTGTGTCACGATGAGCAGTACTGGGGGATACTCGGTCACCGATAAACTCATCTTT. Translation: CACVTMSSTGGYSVTDKLIF.

Concerning this clone: This likely reflects a read error, since a far larger clone is one base away. The chain uses TRDV2 and TRDJ1; 11 nucleotides align to TRDD3. Germline V gene sequence: CDR1 GEAIGNYY, CDR2 EKD. The CDR3 spans 14 residues. V lost 5 bases to trimming and J lost 5 bases; unmatched junction nucleotides: 6. This CDR3 is CACGLLGDKDKLIF. DNA of the CDR3: TGTGCCTGTGGCTTACTGGGGGATAAAGATAAACTCATCTTT.

With respect to this clone: This CDR3 is also generated by other DNA sequences in the sample. The V and J genes are TRDV2 and TRDJ1; D is undetermined. V lost 4 bases and J 6 bases, leaving 20 bases between the germline ends. The CDR3 is made up of 15 amino acids. Germline lookup yields CDR1 GEAIGNYY and CDR2 EKD. The CDR3 DNA sequence: TGTGCCTGTGATCCTGCGTCCATACTTAACAATAAACTCATCTTT. It translates to CACDPASILNNKLIF.

This clone occurred a few times. Other DNA sequences from this sample encode an identical CDR3 as well. The V and J genes are TRDV1 and TRDJ1; 7 nucleotides line up with TRDD3. There are 19 residues in the CDR3. Germline lookup yields CDR1 TSWWSYY and CDR2 QGS. The junction had 21 bases not matched to a gene; V was cut back by 3 bases and J by 5 bases. CDR3 amino acids: CALGELATTAGDKGDKLIF. The CDR3 DNA follows: TGTGCTCTTGGGGAGCTAGCGACTACCGCTGGGGATAAGGGGGATAAACTCATCTTT.

Notes on this clone: A single base is all that separates this from a far larger clone, so a read error is likely. In the same sample, other DNA sequences code for this CDR3. V is TRDV2 and J is TRDJ1; TRDD3 matches 9 bases. Trimming took 1 base from V and 0 from J; bases not matched to a gene: 8. The CDR3 is made up of 17 amino acids. The germline V gene has CDR1 GEAIGNYY and CDR2 EKD. The CDR3 reads CACDTLGDASYTDKLIF. CDR3 nucleotides: TGTGCCTGTGACACGCTGGGGGATGCTTCTTACACCGATAAACTCATCTTT.

This clone appeared a few times. Other nucleotide sequences in the sample specify the same CDR3. The chain employs TRDV1 and TRDJ1, with TRDD3 matching over 7 bases. This CDR3 comprises 19 residues. V lost 0 bases, J lost 5 bases, and 18 bases stayed unmatched. Germline CDR1 and CDR2: TSWWSYY and QGS. The CDR3 spells CALGELATTAGDKGDKLIF. DNA of the CDR3: TGTGCTCTTGGGGAACTAGCGACTACCGCTGGGGATAAGGGGGATAAACTCATCTTT.

The genes are TRDV2 and TRDJ1, with 12 nucleotides matching TRDD3. The CDR3 has 21 amino acids. The V and J ends lost 6 bases and 0 bases, in that order; junction bases with no gene match: 22. CDR1 is GEAIGNYY and CDR2 is EKD in the germline V gene. Here the CDR3 DNA reads TGTGCCTGTCTCCCGTTGGTGTCGGTACTGGGGGATACACAGTACACCGATAAACTCATCTTT. Its translation: CACLPLVSVLGDTQYTDKLIF.

This clone was seen only a few times. The V and J genes are TRDV1 and TRDJ1, with 10 bases fitting TRDD3. CDR3 length equals 19 residues. From germline, CDR1 is TSWWSYY and CDR2 QGS. J was trimmed by 1 base and V by 1 base; bases with no gene match: 12. The CDR3, as DNA: TGTGCTCTTGGGGAACCTCTACTGGGGGATCAGGCGAGCACCGATAAACTCATCTTT. Its protein product is CALGEPLLGDQASTDKLIF.

This clone was seen a handful of times. The V and J genes are TRDV1 and TRDJ1, with a tentative D call TRDD3 (6 bases). This CDR3 is built from 20 residues. Germline assignment: CDR1 TSWWSYY and CDR2 QGS. Trimming took 0 bases from V and 10 from J, leaving 33 bases between them. Written as DNA, the CDR3 is TGTGCTCTTGGGGAACTAAAACTTTCCGTGTACTTGAGATACGGGGAGGGACTCATCTTT. Its protein is CALGELKLSVYLRYGEGLIF.

By share, this clone ranks as medium-sized (0.01 to 0.1%). The V and J genes are TRDV2 and TRDJ1, with 9 bases matching TRDD3. Germline V CDR1 and CDR2: GEAIGNYY, EKD. This CDR3 is 16 amino acids long. With 0 bases clipped from V and 1 base from J, the junction kept 5 bases outside the gene matches. The CDR3 coding sequence is TGTGCCTGTGACACCGTAAACTGGGGGAGCACCGATAAACTCATCTTT. It codes for CACDTVNWGSTDKLIF.

Concerning this clone itself: A much larger clone lies one base from this, so it may be a read error. The chain carries TRDV2 and TRDJ2; D unclear. This CDR3 comprises 21 residues. From germline, CDR1 is GEAIGNYY and CDR2 EKD. CDR3 sequence reads: CACDTPSDNLPTRASTAQLFF. The DNA of the CDR3 is TGTGCCTGTGACACCCCCTCCGATAATTTACCAACCCGGGCCTCGACAGCACAACTATTCTTT.

This clone is labeled as medium-sized (0.01 to 0.1%). Other DNA sequences within the sample encode an identical CDR3. The chain combines TRDV2 with TRDJ1; D is possibly TRDD3 (6 bases). This CDR3 contains 15 residues. The germline V gene has CDR1 GEAIGNYY and CDR2 EKD. V shed 3 bases and J shed 4 bases, with 17 bases lying between them. The DNA for the CDR3 is TGTGCCTGTGACCCTCTGGGGCCCCGCGGCGATAAACTCATCTTT. Translation: CACDPLGPRGDKLIF.

This clone was seen more than once but under ten times. The chain is built from TRDV2 and TRDJ1, with TRDD3 matching over 8 bases. The V gene's germline CDR1 is GEAIGNYY and CDR2 EKD. J lost 5 bases, V lost 3 bases, and 7 bases had no gene match. There are 14 residues in the CDR3. The CDR3 region is CACDAWGILDKLIF. The CDR3 bases are TGTGCCTGTGACGCTTGGGGGATTCTAGATAAACTCATCTTT.

This clone was observed a handful of times. The chain joins TRDV2 to TRDJ1; D ambiguous. Trimming left V 3 bases short and J 0 bases short, with 19 bases between. The CDR3 runs to 17 residues. Germline CDR1 is GEAIGNYY and CDR2 is EKD. The CDR3 sequence: CACDPISRTPYTDKLIF. Here the CDR3 DNA reads TGTGCCTGTGACCCGATCTCGAGGACCCCGTACACCGATAAACTCATCTTT.

This clone rates as medium-sized. The chain has TRDV2 and TRDJ1; TRDD3 matches at 7 bases. J lost 0 bases, V lost 2 bases, and 11 bases had no gene match. The germline gives CDR1 GEAIGNYY, CDR2 EKD. The CDR3 sequence is 17 residues long. The DNA of the CDR3 is TGTGCCTGTGACAGTCTGGCTGGGGGCCGGTACACCGATAAACTCATCTTT. Its protein product is CACDSLAGGRYTDKLIF.

A remark on this clone: A much bigger clone sits one base away, suggesting this may be a read error. The sample has other DNA sequences that encode this CDR3 too. The rearrangement links TRDV2 to TRDJ1, with D possibly being TRDD3 (6 bases). The germline CDR1 and CDR2 sequences are GEAIGNYY and EKD. V was clipped by 0 bases and J by 6 bases, with 10 bases between them. The CDR3 runs to 13 residues. CDR3 protein: CACDTWDSHKLIF. CDR3 nucleotide sequence: TGTGCCTGTGACACCTGGGATAGCCATAAACTCATCTTT.

This clone was picked up a small number of times. The protein TCRdb lists belongs to a much larger clone and differs from this DNA's translation at residue 6, which points to a read error; the protein shown is made from the DNA. The CDR3 protein is CACDTPLTPNSYTDKLIF. In DNA form, the CDR3 reads TGTGCCTGTGACACCCCGCTGACACCGAATTCATACACCGATAAACTCATCTTT. This rearrangement joins TRDV2 to TRDJ1, with D unclear. Germline values: CDR1 GEAIGNYY, CDR2 EKD. Trimming cost V 0 bases and J 0 bases, with 19 bases left between them. The CDR3 length is 18 residues.

Remarks on this clone: With a far larger clone one base away, a read error is the likely cause. The same CDR3 is also encoded by other DNA sequences in this sample. The chain recombines TRDV3 with TRDJ1; possibly TRDD3 for D (6 bases). Deletions cut 5 bases from V and 2 bases from J, with 27 bases between. The CDR3 length is 17 residues. Germline CDR1 and CDR2: TVYSNPD and GDNSRS (reference sequence). The CDR3 protein is CAPPSTVGMGRTDKLIF. The CDR3 DNA reads TGTGCCCCCCCCTCGACCGTGGGGATGGGGAGGACCGATAAACTCATCTTT.

This clone was seen a few times. The chain joins TRDV2 to TRDJ3; D is undetermined. In germline, CDR1 is GEAIGNYY, CDR2 EKD. V was pared by 0 bases and J by 0 bases, with 11 bases between. CDR3 size: 18 residues. The CDR3 nucleotides are TGTGCCTGTGACACCGCTAGGGGCCACTCCTGGGACACCCGACAGATGTTTTTC. Protein: CACDTARGHSWDTRQMFF.

This clone rates as large. V gene TRDV2 combines with J gene TRDJ1, with 7 bases matching TRDD3. Germline-derived CDR1 and CDR2 are GEAIGNYY and EKD. V lost 0 bases, J lost 3 bases, and 6 bases stayed unmatched. The CDR3 covers 15 residues. The CDR3 loop reads CACDTVGDRPDKLIF. The DNA for the CDR3 is TGTGCCTGTGACACCGTAGGGGATAGGCCCGATAAACTCATCTTT.

In the case of this clone: It is likely a read error: a sequence one base away is far more abundant. The V call is TRDV3, the J call TRDJ1; 12 positions match TRDD3. In germline, CDR1 is TVYSNPD, CDR2 GDNSRS (reference sequence). The CDR3 has 19 residues. The CDR3 DNA reads as TGTGCTTGTAAGGCTGGTACTGGGGGATACCGTTGGTACACCGATAGACTCATCTTT. Translating it yields CACKAGTGGYRWYTDRLIF.

This clone is termed medium-sized. This chain links TRDV2 with TRDJ3, with 11 positions matching TRDD3. The V and J ends lost 0 bases and 0 bases, in that order; junction bases with no gene match: 3. The CDR3 consists of 19 residues. Germline CDR1 reads GEAIGNYY; CDR2 reads EKD. CDR3 residues: CACDTSTGGYSWDTRQMFF. The CDR3 DNA is TGTGCCTGTGACACCAGTACTGGGGGATACTCCTGGGACACCCGACAGATGTTTTTC.

Sample share makes this clone medium-sized (0.01 to 0.1%). The chain couples TRDV2 to TRDJ1; 9 bases fit TRDD3. CDR3 length: 17 residues. Looked up from germline, CDR1 is GEAIGNYY and CDR2 is EKD. V gave up 6 bases and J gave up 0 bases; unmatched junction bases: 13. The CDR3 nucleotides read TGTGCCTGTTCCGAGCTGCGGGGGATACACTACACCGATAAACTCATCTTT. Protein sequence: CACSELRGIHYTDKLIF.

This chain connects TRDV2 to TRDJ1; D remains unclear. V was cut by 0 bases and J by 3 bases, with 10 bases left in between. The germline V gene has CDR1 GEAIGNYY and CDR2 EKD. There are 14 residues in the CDR3. CDR3 in amino acids: CACDTVGPADKLIF. For the CDR3, the DNA is TGTGCCTGTGACACCGTAGGGCCGGCCGATAAACTCATCTTT.

This clone was observed once. A read error is possible here, since a much larger clone lies one base away. This chain connects TRDV2 to TRDJ1; TRDD3 matches at 13 bases. The CDR3 runs to 17 residues. Trimming cost V 5 bases and J 2 bases; bases outside gene matches: 10. Germline values: CDR1 GEAIGNYY, CDR2 EKD. The CDR3 DNA reads as TGTGCCTGTGGCCGACTGGGGGATACGCGTGAAACCGATAAACTCATCTTT. Its protein is CACGRLGDTRETDKLIF.

This clone is judged medium-sized. This chain uses TRDV1 with TRDJ1, with 10 bases that match TRDD3. Trimming at V came to 3 bases and at J to 0 bases, leaving 22 bases not matched to a gene. Germline assignment: CDR1 TSWWSYY and CDR2 QGS. The CDR3 is 22 amino acids. The CDR3 sequence: CALGDLRTISDWGMPYTDKLIF. The CDR3 DNA is TGTGCTCTTGGGGACCTTCGAACCATTTCCGACTGGGGGATGCCGTACACCGATAAACTCATCTTT.

To note about this clone: The same CDR3 arises from other DNA sequences in this sample as well. This rearrangement joins TRDV2 to TRDJ1, with D maybe TRDD3 (5 bases). The germline V gene has CDR1 GEAIGNYY and CDR2 EKD. The CDR3 covers 15 residues. Trimming removed 3 bases from V and 8 bases from J, with 21 bases in between. The CDR3 DNA sequence: TGTGCCTGTGACCCCCTGGGCGGGACTACAGGCAAACTCATCTTT. This gives the protein CACDPLGGTTGKLIF.